What follows are 28 T cell receptor beta chains derived from one specimen sequenced in a study of blood T cell repertoires in COVID-19. Sequencing used immunoSEQ multiplex PCR; TCRdb keeps in-frame clones, though not all of them. The sample carries fewer than 200,000 clones, 80% to 85% recorded once. Input material: peripheral blood. These receptors were collected from a man aged 70 or older with active or convalescent COVID-19.

This sequence joins TRBV18 and TRBJ2-1; 10 positions agree with TRBD2. With 0 bases clipped from V and 5 bases from J, the junction kept 4 bases outside the gene matches. The CDR3 loop spans 16 amino acids. CDR1 and CDR2 from the germline V gene are KGHSH and LQKENI. The CDR3, as DNA: TGTGCCAGCTCACCACCGAGCGGGAGGGGGAACAATGAGCAGTTCTTC. Translated, it gives CASSPPSGRGNNEQFF.

The chain couples TRBV6-5 to TRBJ2-2; D gene uncertain. Germline V gives CDR1 MNHEY, CDR2 SVGAGI. The V end lost 6 bases, the J end lost 3 bases, and 8 bases lay between the germline ends. The CDR3 has 13 residues. The CDR3 region is CASSLTHTGELFF. The CDR3 coding sequence is TGTGCCAGCAGCCTTACTCACACCGGGGAGCTGTTTTTT.

The chain carries TRBV6-5 and TRBJ2-1; perhaps TRBD2 as D (5 bases). Germline CDR1 and CDR2: MNHEY and SVGAGI. The CDR3 extends over 12 amino acids. Trimming removed 7 bases from V and 9 bases from J, with 13 bases in between. The CDR3 sequence is CASMRDVGEQFF. CDR3 sequence (DNA): TGTGCCAGCATGAGGGATGTCGGTGAGCAGTTCTTC.

The J gene is TRBJ2-2, the V gene TRBV15; 7 positions agree with TRBD2. The germline V gene encodes CDR1 LNHNV and CDR2 YYDKDF (reference sequence). This CDR3 has 22 residues. V dropped 5 bases and J dropped 6; count of bases not matched to a gene: 30. The CDR3 region is CATSPTLGRAGFSGTSSGELFF. CDR3 DNA: TGTGCCACCAGCCCAACCCTGGGGAGGGCGGGATTCTCCGGGACTTCTTCCGGGGAGCTGTTTTTT.

The V and J genes are TRBV9 and TRBJ1-1; TRBD1 matches at 7 bases. Germline values: CDR1 SGDLS, CDR2 YYNGEE. CDR3 length: 16 residues. J gave up 4 bases and V 0 bases, and 9 bases lay outside the gene matches. CDR3 sequence: CASSVGVGGDGTEAFF. The CDR3 DNA sequence: TGTGCCAGCAGCGTAGGGGTAGGGGGCGATGGCACTGAAGCTTTCTTT.

The chain links TRBV5-4 to TRBJ2-7; TRBD2 is a possible D gene (7 bases). Germline V gene lookup returns CDR1 SGHNT and CDR2 YYREEE (reference sequence). CDR3 length: 13 amino acids. The V end lost 4 bases, the J end lost 7 bases, and 15 bases lay between the germline ends. The CDR3 DNA is TGTGCCAGCAGCCTTGGTAGGGGGGGAGAGCAGTACTTC. Protein sequence: CASSLGRGGEQYF.

This chain uses TRBV5-4 with TRBJ1-1; D perhaps matches TRBD1 (5 bases). Between the trimmed V and J ends, which lost 0 bases and 0 bases, there was a span of 9 bases. The CDR3 is 15 residues long. Germline CDR1 is SGHNT and CDR2 is YYREEE (reference sequence). The CDR3 protein is CASSLGSGMNTEAFF. The CDR3 bases are TGTGCCAGCAGCTTGGGCTCAGGGATGAACACTGAAGCTTTCTTT.

The chain employs TRBV6-1 and TRBJ2-5; tentatively, D is TRBD1 (5 bases). V was cut by 2 bases and J by 2 bases, with 9 bases left in between. Germline CDR1 reads MNHNS; CDR2 reads SASEGT. This CDR3 is built from 14 residues. CDR3 sequence: CASSERAGQETQYF. CDR3 in DNA: TGTGCCAGCAGTGAAAGAGCAGGGCAAGAGACCCAGTACTTC.

The chain employs TRBV11-3 and TRBJ2-3; possibly TRBD1 for D (6 bases). The V end lost 5 bases, the J end lost 9 bases, and 12 bases lay between the germline ends. The germline gives CDR1 SGHNT, CDR2 YENEEA. This CDR3 is built from 12 residues. The CDR3 region has the DNA TGTGCCAGCAGCCGAAACAGGGTAACGCAGTATTTT. Its protein product is CASSRNRVTQYF. The variable domain in full, completed from reference TRBV11-3 and TRBJ2-3, reads EAGVVQSPRYKIIEKKQPVAFWCNPISGHNTLYWYLQNLGQGPELLIRYENEEAVDDSQLPKDRFSAERLKGVDSTLKIQPAELGDSAVYLCASSRNRVTQYFGPGTRLTVL.

In its sample, this clone was seen a few times. The chain has TRBV28 and TRBJ1-2, with D maybe TRBD1 (5 bases). This CDR3 is built from 16 residues. Germline CDR1 reads MDHEN; CDR2 reads SYDVKM. V was pared by 3 bases and J by 4 bases, with 18 bases between. The CDR3: CASSFGGSPVFYGYTF. As DNA, the CDR3 is TGTGCCAGCAGTTTTGGGGGGAGCCCTGTTTTCTATGGCTACACCTTC.

The J gene is TRBJ1-1, the V gene TRBV5-1; D is uncertain. This CDR3 contains 13 residues. Germline CDR1 SGHRS, CDR2 YFSETQ. Trimming took 0 bases from V and 11 from J, leaving 14 bases between them. CDR3 loop: CASSLVEPAGAFF. For the CDR3, the DNA is TGCGCCAGCAGCTTGGTAGAGCCCGCGGGCGCTTTCTTT.

The gene calls are TRBV5-1 and TRBJ1-1; D is unclear. V was clipped by 0 bases and J by 4 bases, with 10 bases between them. The CDR3 is 14 residues long. CDR1 SGHRS and CDR2 YFSETQ come from the germline V gene. In DNA form, the CDR3 reads TGCGCCAGCAGCTTGGGAGGCCTAGGCACTGAAGCTTTCTTT. Translating it yields CASSLGGLGTEAFF.

The CDR3 DNA sequence: TGTGCCAGCAGCCTACAGGGCTCTGGAAACACCATATATTTT. Translating it yields CASSLQGSGNTIYF. This chain connects TRBV7-2 to TRBJ1-3, with D possibly matching TRBD1 (6 bases). The CDR3 runs to 14 residues. Trimming cost V 5 bases and J 0 bases, with 8 bases left between them. Germline V gene data show CDR1 as SGHTA and CDR2 as FQGNSA.

The rearrangement joins TRBV5-1 to TRBJ1-1; D is undetermined. CDR1 and CDR2 from the germline V gene are SGHRS and YFSETQ. This CDR3 has 14 residues. Trimming shortened V by 5 bases and J by 4 bases, and 15 bases separated the two germline ends. Here the CDR3 DNA reads TGCGCCAGCAGAACAGCAGCGGGGAGCACTGAAGCTTTCTTT. Translating gives CASRTAAGSTEAFF.

V is TRBV18 and J is TRBJ2-1, with TRBD2 matching 8 bases. This CDR3 is built from 14 residues. V lost 2 bases, J lost 8 bases, and 5 bases stayed unmatched. Germline-derived CDR1 and CDR2 are KGHSH and LQKENI. The CDR3 DNA sequence: TGTGCCAGCTCACCAAGCGGGAGTGGATATGAGCAGTTCTTC. This codes for CASSPSGSGYEQFF.

This rearrangement joins TRBV9 to TRBJ1-2; 7 bases are a match to TRBD1. From germline, CDR1 is SGDLS and CDR2 YYNGEE. The junction had 6 bases not matched to a gene; V was cut back by 0 bases and J by 4 bases. This CDR3 is 15 amino acids long. CDR3 protein: CASSVEQGSSYGYTF. The CDR3 DNA reads as TGTGCCAGCAGCGTAGAACAGGGGTCTTCCTATGGCTACACCTTC. Combining the CDR3 with reference TRBV9 and TRBJ1-2 gives the whole variable domain DSGVTQTPKHLITATGQRVTLRCSPRSGDLSVYWYQQSLDQGLQFLIQYYNGEERAKGNILERFSAQQFPDLHSELNLSSLELGDSALYFCASSVEQGSSYGYTFGSGTRLTVV.

This chain joins TRBV28 and TRBJ2-5, with TRBD1 matching over 7 bases. The CDR3 spans 15 residues. Trimming took 5 bases from V and 4 from J; bases not matched to a gene: 10. The germline V gene encodes CDR1 MDHEN and CDR2 SYDVKM. The CDR3 DNA sequence: TGTGCCAGCAGTATCCCATCGACAGGGAGAGAGACCCAGTACTTC. This encodes CASSIPSTGRETQYF. The whole variable domain, filled in from reference TRBV28 and TRBJ2-5, reads DVKVTQSSRYLVKRTGEKVFLECVQDMDHENMFWYRQDPGLGLRLIYFSYDVKMKEKGDIPEGYSVSREKKERFSLILESASTNQTSMYLCASSIPSTGRETQYFGPGTRLLVL.

The chain employs TRBV19 and TRBJ1-2; TRBD1 matches 7 bases. Germline trimming cut 6 bases from V and 8 bases from J; bases unmatched to any gene: 9. Germline V CDR1 and CDR2: LNHDA, SQIVND (reference sequence). The CDR3 consists of 13 residues. The CDR3 is CASRPDRVAGYTF. The CDR3 DNA reads as TGTGCCAGTAGACCTGACAGGGTCGCGGGCTACACCTTC.

J is TRBJ2-7 and V is TRBV29-1; a possible D gene is TRBD2 (6 bases). The CDR3 consists of 13 residues. The V gene's germline CDR1 is SQVTM and CDR2 ANQGSEA. V lost 6 bases, J lost 5 bases, and 17 bases lay in between. The CDR3 coding sequence is TGCAGCGTGACTAGTGGTCTCATCCACGAGCAGTACTTC. Its protein is CSVTSGLIHEQYF.

V and J are TRBV7-2 and TRBJ1-1; TRBD1 matches at 8 bases. This CDR3 is built from 16 residues. J was trimmed by 5 bases and V by 7 bases; bases with no gene match: 15. CDR1 and CDR2 (germline): SGHTA, FQGNSA. The CDR3 DNA follows: TGTGCCAGCAAAGTTCAGGGGGCCCGAGTGGGGACTGAAGCTTTCTTT. Protein: CASKVQGARVGTEAFF.

CDR3 sequence (DNA): TGTGCCAGCAGTTCGGGACTTGCTAATGAAAAACTGTTTTTT. Its translation is CASSSGLANEKLFF. The rearrangement uses TRBV28 and TRBJ1-4, with D possibly matching TRBD1 (5 bases). From germline, CDR1 is MDHEN and CDR2 SYDVKM. The CDR3 contains 14 residues. V shed 4 bases and J shed 3 bases, with 9 bases lying between them.

This clone was observed a single time. This CDR3 reads CASSLLSAGGPGGELFF. DNA for the CDR3: TGTGCCAGCAGTTTACTGTCAGCGGGAGGGCCAGGTGGGGAGCTGTTTTTT. This chain uses TRBV28 with TRBJ2-2; 10 bases line up with TRBD2. This CDR3 region has 17 residues. The V and J ends lost 2 bases and 8 bases, in that order; junction bases with no gene match: 11. Germline values: CDR1 MDHEN, CDR2 SYDVKM.

The gene calls are TRBV7-9 and TRBJ1-1; 7 bases are a match to TRBD1. CDR3 length: 16 amino acids. V gave up 3 bases and J gave up 1 base; unmatched junction bases: 8. Germline V lookup: CDR1 SEHNR, CDR2 FQNEAQ (reference sequence). The CDR3 DNA sequence: TGTGCCAGCAGCTTCTGGTTGGGGGACAGGAACACTGAAGCTTTCTTT. Translation: CASSFWLGDRNTEAFF.

The gene calls are TRBV19 and TRBJ2-7; D possibly corresponds to TRBD1 (6 bases). Germline lookup yields CDR1 LNHDA and CDR2 SQIVND (reference sequence). V dropped 3 bases and J dropped 0 bases, with 18 bases sitting between them. The CDR3 runs to 17 residues. This CDR3 is CASSMRWTAFPSYEQYF. DNA for the CDR3: TGTGCCAGTAGTATGAGGTGGACAGCCTTTCCCTCCTACGAGCAGTACTTC.

The gene calls are TRBV4-1 and TRBJ1-3; 12 bases align to TRBD1. The V and J ends lost 0 bases and 3 bases, in that order; junction bases with no gene match: 9. This CDR3 region has 19 residues. CDR1 and CDR2 (germline): MGHRA, YSYEKL. CDR3 loop: CASSQDSMGTGGFGNTIYF. In nucleotides, the CDR3 is TGCGCCAGCAGCCAAGATTCTATGGGGACAGGGGGCTTTGGAAACACCATATATTTT.

This chain links TRBV6-5 with TRBJ2-1, with TRBD2 as a possible D gene (6 bases). Looked up from germline, CDR1 is MNHEY and CDR2 is SVGAGI. The CDR3 loop spans 16 amino acids. Trimming removed 2 bases from V and 0 bases from J, with 11 bases in between. CDR3 loop: CASSYRGGSSYNEQFF. The CDR3 bases are TGTGCCAGCAGTTACCGTGGAGGGAGCTCCTACAATGAGCAGTTCTTC.

The gene calls are TRBV6-2 or TRBV6-3 and TRBJ1-5; D is uncertain. The germline gives CDR1 MNHEY, CDR2 SVGEGT. The CDR3 spans 15 residues. V lost 1 base and J 2 bases, leaving 9 bases between the germline ends. DNA for the CDR3: TGTGCCAGCAGTTACTTGGCAGGCGGCAATCAGCCCCAGCATTTT. It specifies CASSYLAGGNQPQHF.

The rearrangement joins TRBV2 to TRBJ2-3; a weak D match, TRBD1 (5 bases). V gave up 4 bases and J gave up 2 bases, with 10 bases separating them. This CDR3 spans 14 amino acids. Germline CDR1 SNHLY, CDR2 FYNNEI. Here the CDR3 DNA reads TGTGCCAGCAGTGGCGCGACAGTCACAGATACGCAGTATTTT. This translates into CASSGATVTDTQYF.